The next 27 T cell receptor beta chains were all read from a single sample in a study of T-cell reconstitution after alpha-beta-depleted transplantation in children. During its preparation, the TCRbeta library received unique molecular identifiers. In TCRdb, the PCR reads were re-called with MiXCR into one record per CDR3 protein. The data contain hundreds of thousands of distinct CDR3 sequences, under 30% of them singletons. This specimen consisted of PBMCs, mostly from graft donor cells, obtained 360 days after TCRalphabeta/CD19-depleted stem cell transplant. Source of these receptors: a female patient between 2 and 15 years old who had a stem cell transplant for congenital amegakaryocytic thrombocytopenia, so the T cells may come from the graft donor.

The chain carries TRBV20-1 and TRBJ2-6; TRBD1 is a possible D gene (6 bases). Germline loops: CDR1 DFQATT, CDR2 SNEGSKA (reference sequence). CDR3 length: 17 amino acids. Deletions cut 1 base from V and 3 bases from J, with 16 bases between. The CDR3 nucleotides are TGCAGTGCTAGAGGGTCAGGGGCTGCCGGTGGGGCCAACGTCCTGACTTTC. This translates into CSARGSGAAGGANVLTF.

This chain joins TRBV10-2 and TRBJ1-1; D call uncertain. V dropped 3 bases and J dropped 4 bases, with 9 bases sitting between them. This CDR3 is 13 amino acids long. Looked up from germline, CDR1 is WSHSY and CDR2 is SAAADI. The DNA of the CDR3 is TGCGCCAGCAGTGATACGCTGGGCACTGAAGCTTTCTTT. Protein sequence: CASSDTLGTEAFF.

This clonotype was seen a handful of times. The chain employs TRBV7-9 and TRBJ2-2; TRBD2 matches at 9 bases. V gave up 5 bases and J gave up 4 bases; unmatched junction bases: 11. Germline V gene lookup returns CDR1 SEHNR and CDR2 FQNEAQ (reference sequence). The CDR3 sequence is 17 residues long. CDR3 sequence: CASSPSLVGLATGELFF. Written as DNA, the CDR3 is TGTGCCAGCAGCCCCTCCTTGGTGGGACTAGCCACCGGGGAGCTGTTTTTT. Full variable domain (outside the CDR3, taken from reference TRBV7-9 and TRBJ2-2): DTGVSQNPRHKITKRGQNVTFRCDPISEHNRLYWYRQTLGQGPEFLTYFQNEAQLEKSRLLSDRFSAERPKGSFSTLEIQRTEQGDSAMYLCASSPSLVGLATGELFFGEGSRLTVL.

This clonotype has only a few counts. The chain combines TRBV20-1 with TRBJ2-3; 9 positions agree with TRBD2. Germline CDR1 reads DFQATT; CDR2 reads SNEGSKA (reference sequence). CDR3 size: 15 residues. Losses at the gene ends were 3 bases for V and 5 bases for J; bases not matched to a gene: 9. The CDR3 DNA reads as TGCAGTGCTAGGGTTAGCGGGAGCATCGAAGATACGCAGTATTTT. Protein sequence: CSARVSGSIEDTQYF.

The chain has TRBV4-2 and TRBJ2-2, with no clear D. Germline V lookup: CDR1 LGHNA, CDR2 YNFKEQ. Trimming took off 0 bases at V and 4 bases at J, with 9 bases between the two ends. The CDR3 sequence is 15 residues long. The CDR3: CASSQDLAATGELFF. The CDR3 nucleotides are TGTGCCAGCAGCCAAGATTTGGCGGCCACCGGGGAGCTGTTTTTT.

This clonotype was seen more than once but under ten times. CDR3 DNA sequence: TGTGCCAGCAGTTACTTCGGCGGAGAGACCCAGTACTTC. Translating it yields CASSYFGGETQYF. This chain joins TRBV27 and TRBJ2-5; no reliable D call. The CDR3 is 13 amino acids. V dropped 4 bases and J dropped 4 bases, with 10 bases sitting between them. Germline lookup yields CDR1 MNHEY and CDR2 SMNVEV (reference sequence).

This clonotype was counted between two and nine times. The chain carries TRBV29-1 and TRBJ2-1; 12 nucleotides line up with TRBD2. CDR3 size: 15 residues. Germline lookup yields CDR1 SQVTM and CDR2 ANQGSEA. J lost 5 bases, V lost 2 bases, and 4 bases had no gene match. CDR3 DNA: TGCAGCGTTGAATTCGCTAGCGGGGGGGACAATGAGCAGTTCTTC. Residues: CSVEFASGGDNEQFF.

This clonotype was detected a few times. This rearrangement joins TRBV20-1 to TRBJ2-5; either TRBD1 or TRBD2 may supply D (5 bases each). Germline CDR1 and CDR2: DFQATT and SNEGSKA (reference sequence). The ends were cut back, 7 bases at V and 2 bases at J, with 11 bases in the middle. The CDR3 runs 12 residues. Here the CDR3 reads CSGSEGQETQYF. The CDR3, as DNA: TGCAGTGGCTCAGAGGGGCAAGAGACCCAGTACTTC.

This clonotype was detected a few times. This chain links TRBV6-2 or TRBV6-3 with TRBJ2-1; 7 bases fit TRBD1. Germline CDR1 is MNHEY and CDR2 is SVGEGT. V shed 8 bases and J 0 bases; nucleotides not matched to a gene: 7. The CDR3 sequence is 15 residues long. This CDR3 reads CASLLEGASYNEQFF. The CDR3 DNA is TGTGCCAGCCTCCTCGAGGGGGCCTCCTACAATGAGCAGTTCTTC.

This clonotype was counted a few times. CDR3 DNA: TGTGCCTGGAGATTCTACACTGAAGCTTTCTTT. It is translated as CAWRFYTEAFF. The chain carries TRBV30 and TRBJ1-1; D gene unclear. The CDR3 spans 11 residues. The ends were cut back, 3 bases at V and 3 bases at J, with 5 bases in the middle. The germline V gene encodes CDR1 GTSNPN and CDR2 SVGIG (reference sequence).

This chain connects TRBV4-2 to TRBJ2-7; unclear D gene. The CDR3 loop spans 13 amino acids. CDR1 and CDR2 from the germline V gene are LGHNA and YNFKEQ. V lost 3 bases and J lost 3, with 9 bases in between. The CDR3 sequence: CASSQPPNYEQYF. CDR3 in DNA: TGTGCCAGCAGCCAGCCACCCAACTACGAGCAGTACTTC.

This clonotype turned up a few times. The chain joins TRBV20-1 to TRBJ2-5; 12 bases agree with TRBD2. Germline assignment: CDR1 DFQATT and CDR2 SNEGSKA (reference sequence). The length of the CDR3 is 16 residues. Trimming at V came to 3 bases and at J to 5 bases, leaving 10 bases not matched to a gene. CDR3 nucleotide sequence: TGCAGTGCTAGGGTACTAGCGGGAGGAATATCGGAGACCCAGTACTTC. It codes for CSARVLAGGISETQYF.

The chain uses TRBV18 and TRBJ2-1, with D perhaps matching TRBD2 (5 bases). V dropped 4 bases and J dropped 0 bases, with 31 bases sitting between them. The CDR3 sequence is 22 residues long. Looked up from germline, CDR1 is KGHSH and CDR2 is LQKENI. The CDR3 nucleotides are TGTGCCAGCTCACGACCGTTAGTCGGGAAAGGCCCTTTTAGAGGCTCCTACAATGAGCAGTTCTTC. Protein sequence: CASSRPLVGKGPFRGSYNEQFF.

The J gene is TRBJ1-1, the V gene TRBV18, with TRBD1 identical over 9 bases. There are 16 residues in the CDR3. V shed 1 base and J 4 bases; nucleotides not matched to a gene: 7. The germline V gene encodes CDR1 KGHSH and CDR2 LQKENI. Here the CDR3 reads CASSPRQGVWFTEAFF. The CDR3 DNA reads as TGTGCCAGCTCACCACGACAGGGGGTATGGTTCACTGAAGCTTTCTTT.

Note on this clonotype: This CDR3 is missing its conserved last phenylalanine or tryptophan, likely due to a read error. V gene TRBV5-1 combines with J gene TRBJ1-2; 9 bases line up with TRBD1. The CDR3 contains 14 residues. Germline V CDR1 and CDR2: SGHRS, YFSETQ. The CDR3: CASRLEQGAGGYTY. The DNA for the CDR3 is TGCGCCAGCAGGTTGGAACAGGGGGCAGGAGGCTACACCTAC.

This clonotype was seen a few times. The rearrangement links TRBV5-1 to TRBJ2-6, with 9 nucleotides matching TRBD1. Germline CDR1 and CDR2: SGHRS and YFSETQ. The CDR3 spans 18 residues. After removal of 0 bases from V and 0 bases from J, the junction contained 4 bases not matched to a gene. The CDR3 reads CASSLVGDRASGANVLTF. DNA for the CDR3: TGCGCCAGCAGCTTGGTGGGGGACAGGGCCTCTGGGGCCAACGTCCTGACTTTC.

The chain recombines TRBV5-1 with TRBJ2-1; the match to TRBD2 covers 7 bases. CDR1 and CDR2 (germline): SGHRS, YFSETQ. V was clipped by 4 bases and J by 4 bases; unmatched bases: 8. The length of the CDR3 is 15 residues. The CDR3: CASSPSGIKYNEQFF. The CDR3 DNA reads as TGCGCCAGCAGCCCGAGCGGGATAAAATACAATGAGCAGTTCTTC.

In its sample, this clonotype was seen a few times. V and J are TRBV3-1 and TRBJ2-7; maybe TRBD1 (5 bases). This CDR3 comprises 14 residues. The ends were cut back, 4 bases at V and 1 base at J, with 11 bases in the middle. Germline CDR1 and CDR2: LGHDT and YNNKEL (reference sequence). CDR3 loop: CASSLSSGSYEQYF. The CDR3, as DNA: TGTGCCAGCAGCCTAAGTTCAGGGTCCTACGAGCAGTACTTC.

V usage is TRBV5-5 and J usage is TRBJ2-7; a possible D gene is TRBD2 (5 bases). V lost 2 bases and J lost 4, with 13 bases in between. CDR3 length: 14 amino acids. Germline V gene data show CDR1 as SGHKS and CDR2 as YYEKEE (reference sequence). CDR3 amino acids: CASSFGGGPYEQYF. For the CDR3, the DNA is TGTGCCAGCAGCTTTGGTGGAGGACCATACGAGCAGTACTTC. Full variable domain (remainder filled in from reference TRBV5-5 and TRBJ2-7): DAGVTQSPTHLIKTRGQQVTLRCSPISGHKSVSWYQQVLGQGPQFIFQYYEKEERGRGNFPDRFSARQFPNYSSELNVNALLLGDSALYLCASSFGGGPYEQYFGPGTRLTVT.

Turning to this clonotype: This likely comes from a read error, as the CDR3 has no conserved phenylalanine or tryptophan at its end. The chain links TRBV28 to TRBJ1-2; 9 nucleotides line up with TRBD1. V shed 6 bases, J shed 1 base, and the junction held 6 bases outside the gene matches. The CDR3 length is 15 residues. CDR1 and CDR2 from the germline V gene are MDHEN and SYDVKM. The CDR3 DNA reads TGTGCCAGCAGCCCCGGGACAGGGTTTAACTATGGCTACACCTAC. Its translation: CASSPGTGFNYGYTY.

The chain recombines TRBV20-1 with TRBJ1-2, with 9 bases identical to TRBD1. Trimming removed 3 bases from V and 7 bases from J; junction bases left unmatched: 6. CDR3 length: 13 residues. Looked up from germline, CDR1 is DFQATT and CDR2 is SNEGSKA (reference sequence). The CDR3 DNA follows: TGCAGTGCTAGGGTTACAGGGGGCGGTGGCTACACCTTC. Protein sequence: CSARVTGGGGYTF.

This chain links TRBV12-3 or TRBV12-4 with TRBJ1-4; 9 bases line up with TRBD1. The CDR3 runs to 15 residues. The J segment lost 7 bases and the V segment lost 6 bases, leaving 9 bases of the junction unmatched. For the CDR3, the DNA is TGTGCCAGCAGCACCACAGGGGGCTTGGGTGAAAAACTGTTTTTT. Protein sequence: CASSTTGGLGEKLFF.

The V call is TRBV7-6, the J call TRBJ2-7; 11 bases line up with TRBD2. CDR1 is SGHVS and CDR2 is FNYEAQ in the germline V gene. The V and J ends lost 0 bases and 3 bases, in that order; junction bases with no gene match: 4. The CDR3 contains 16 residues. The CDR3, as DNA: TGTGCCAGCAGCTTAGCGCGACTAGCGGGGAGCTACGAGCAGTACTTC. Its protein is CASSLARLAGSYEQYF.

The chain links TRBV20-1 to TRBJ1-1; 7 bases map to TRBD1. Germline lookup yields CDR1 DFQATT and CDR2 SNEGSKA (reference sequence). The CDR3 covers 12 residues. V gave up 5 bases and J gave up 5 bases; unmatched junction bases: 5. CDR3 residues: CSALTGMTEAFF. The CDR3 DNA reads TGCAGTGCTTTGACAGGGATGACTGAAGCTTTCTTT.

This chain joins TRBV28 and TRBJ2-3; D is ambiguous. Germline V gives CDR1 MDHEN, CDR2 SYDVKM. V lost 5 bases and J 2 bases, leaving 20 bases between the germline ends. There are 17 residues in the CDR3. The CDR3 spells CASSTNLGISATDTQYF. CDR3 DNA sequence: TGTGCCAGCAGTACCAATCTGGGGATCTCCGCCACAGATACGCAGTATTTT.

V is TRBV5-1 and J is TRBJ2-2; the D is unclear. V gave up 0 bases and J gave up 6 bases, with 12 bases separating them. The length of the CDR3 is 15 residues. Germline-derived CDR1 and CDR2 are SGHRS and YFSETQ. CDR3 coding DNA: TGCGCCAGCAGCTTGGCGGACCGGATCTCCGGGGAGCTGTTTTTT. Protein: CASSLADRISGELFF. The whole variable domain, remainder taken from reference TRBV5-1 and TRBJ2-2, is KAGVTQTPRYLIKTRGQQVTLSCSPISGHRSVSWYQQTPGQGLQFLFEYFSETQRNKGNFPGRFSGRQFSNSRSEMNVSTLELGDSALYLCASSLADRISGELFFGEGSRLTVL.

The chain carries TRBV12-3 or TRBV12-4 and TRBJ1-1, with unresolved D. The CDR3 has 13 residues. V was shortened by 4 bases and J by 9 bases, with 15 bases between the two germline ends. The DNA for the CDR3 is TGTGCCAGCAGTTCCCGTGCCCGGGTAAAAGCTTTCTTT. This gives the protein CASSSRARVKAFF.